This TCR beta chain was sequenced for a study of Ad26.COV2.S vaccination and SARS-CoV-2 variants (dated by TCRdb to about 2021). About the study as a whole: Donors in the vaccine arm were drawn from COV1001, a phase I-IIa trial of Ad26.COV2.S in healthy adults that was multicentre, randomized, double-blind and placebo-controlled. Ad26.COV2.S was given intramuscularly at 5x10^10 or 1x10^11 viral particles, as a single shot or as two shots 56 days apart. Sequencing of the TCRbeta repertoire served to evaluate the specificity and breadth of SARS-CoV-2-reactive T cell receptors following Ad26.COV2.S vaccination. The TCR-sequenced set comprised about 32 samples: some 20 Ad26.COV2.S vaccine recipients, 5 placebo recipients and 8 SARS-CoV-2 convalescent individuals. Trial participants were randomized into five groups of five, in which low-dose or high-dose Ad26.COV2.S was given once or twice, or placebo was given on both occasions. Blinding of investigators to trial group allocation was maintained during experiments and outcome assessment.

In the case of this clone: There is no known antigen for this receptor. The record has no base qualities; no much larger clone is one base away.

The treatment or condition label, read with the paper, signifies: some 20 received Ad26.COV2.S at low or high dose, single or two shots; several received placebo; per-sample allocation not given. Repertoires of vaccine and placebo recipients were sequenced from samples collected on day 63 after the first injection. Between 29 July and 7 August 2020, Cohort 1b enrolled about 27 adults aged 18-55 years at one site in Boston, USA. Ad26.COV2.S was a replication-incompetent adenovirus type 26 vector that expressed a prefusion-stabilized SARS-CoV-2 spike protein derived from the original Wuhan strain. The paper's findings and limits, for the study overall: After vaccination, spike-specific CD8+ and CD4+ T cell responses were reported to show substantial breadth. Non-spike TCR breadth was comparable between vaccine and placebo recipients, consistent with the vaccine containing only spike. The authors noted that the TCR breadth and depth analyses may have underestimated total T cell responses. The study was not powered to compare responses between vaccine doses or regimens. Higher spike-specific TCR breadth was observed in Ad26.COV2.S recipients than in placebo recipients (P = 0.0014).

From the cysteine up to the phenylalanine, the CDR3 has a length of 15 residues. The DNA shown is the 45-base CDR3, in frame from base 1. Germline trimming: 5 bases from V, 7 bases from J; junction bases outside gene matches: 8. The germline V gene (reference sequence) gives CDR1 as SEHNR and CDR2 as FQNEAQ. The immunoSEQ Assay was used to sequence TCRbeta CDR3 regions. After extraction, genomic DNA underwent amplification by bias-controlled multiplex PCR, followed by high-throughput sequencing. In the paper's pipeline: To quantify the absolute abundance of every unique TCRbeta CDR3 region, sequences were collapsed and filtered. T cell fraction was estimated by normalizing TCRbeta template counts to usable DNA, with usable DNA measured through amplification of reference genes found in all nucleated cells. Repertoire TCRs were annotated as SARS-CoV-2-specific when V gene, CDR3 amino acid sequence and J gene were exactly matched to a known reactive TCR set. The reference SARS-CoV-2 TCR set was obtained from MIRA and was filtered for enrichment in COVID-19-positive ImmuneCODE repertoires, whereby public or cross-reactive TCRs were removed. Drawing on the MIRA antigens, annotated TCRs were analysed further at the level of specific ORF or position within ORF. Breadth was defined as annotated unique rearrangements over total unique productive rearrangements; depth was the summed frequency of those rearrangements. Two-sided Wilcoxon rank-sum tests were applied when comparing TCR breadth between groups. Entries here come from immuneACCESS through TCRdb and include only in-frame sequences with V and J called. Some clones fail to appear in such tables; in the studies checked, an unresolved V gene covers under half of the shortfall, and the cause of the remainder is unknown. That table gives V, J and clone size, and the DNA gave D and trimming. Within this sample are about 350,000 clones, with 70% to 90% of them counted one time only. The top ten constitute roughly 3.1% of the sample.

The sequenced sample was peripheral blood, obtained in a trial of Ad26.COV2.S vaccine versus placebo. The chain uses TRBV7-9 and TRBJ1-2, with 12 bases in between that match TRBD1. The sequence came from a person between 18 and 60 years old who received the Ad26.COV2.S COVID-19 vaccine or a placebo. The CDR3 sequence is CASSAAGTGGGGYTF. Read as DNA, the sequence is TGTGCCAGCAGCGCAGCCGGGACAGGGGGCGGTGGCTACACCTTC.